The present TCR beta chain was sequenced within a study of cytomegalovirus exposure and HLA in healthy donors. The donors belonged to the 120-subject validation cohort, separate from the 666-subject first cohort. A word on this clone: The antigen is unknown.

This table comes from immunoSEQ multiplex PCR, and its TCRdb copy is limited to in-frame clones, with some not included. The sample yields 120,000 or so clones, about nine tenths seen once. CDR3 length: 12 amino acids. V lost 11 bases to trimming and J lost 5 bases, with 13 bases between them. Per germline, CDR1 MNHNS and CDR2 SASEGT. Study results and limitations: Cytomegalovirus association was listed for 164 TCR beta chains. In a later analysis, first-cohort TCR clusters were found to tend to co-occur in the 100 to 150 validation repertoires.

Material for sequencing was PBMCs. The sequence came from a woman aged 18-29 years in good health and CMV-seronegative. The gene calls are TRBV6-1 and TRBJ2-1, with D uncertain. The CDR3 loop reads CASNRVNNEQFF. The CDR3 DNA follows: TGTGCCTCGAACCGCGTAAACAATGAGCAGTTCTTC.